The rows below give T cell receptor beta chains drawn from one sample of a study of beta chain features in type 1 diabetes. Measured with immunoSEQ multiplex PCR; TCRdb has only the in-frame clones, and not every one. The sample consists of about 330,000 clones, approximately 11% of them appearing once. Sequencing was carried out using naive CD4+ T cells from blood. The receptors come from a woman in her twenties or thirties in good health. Both conserved end residues are part of each CDR3. D genes are given only for firm matches. Rows give clone size only sometimes, using once, few, many, or a class for an expanded clone.

V gene,J gene,D gene,clone size,CDR3 protein,CDR3 DNA
TRBV5-1,TRBJ2-7,TRBD2,few,CASSAGGPVDEQYF,TGCGCCAGCAGCGCGGGAGGGCCGGTGGACGAGCAGTACTTC
TRBV7-7,TRBJ2-1,TRBD2,NA,CAVLAGGGYNEQFF,TGTGCAGTGCTAGCGGGAGGAGGGTACAATGAGCAGTTCTTC
TRBV29-1,TRBJ1-1,NA,NA,CSGTPLNTEAFF,TGCAGCGGAACACCCCTGAACACTGAAGCTTTCTTT
TRBV4-3,TRBJ2-7,NA,few,CASSQDYRAHYEQYF,TGCGCCAGCAGCCAAGATTATCGAGCGCACTACGAGCAGTACTTC
TRBV25-1,TRBJ1-1,NA,NA,CASRYRVWSEAFF,TGTGCCAGCAGGTACCGGGTCTGGTCTGAAGCTTTCTTT
TRBV2,TRBJ2-1,NA,few,CASSATENNEQFF,TGTGCCAGCAGTGCAACAGAAAACAATGAGCAGTTCTTC
TRBV20-1,TRBJ2-1,TRBD2,NA,CSGTSGRRQFF,TGCAGCGGGACTAGCGGGAGGAGGCAGTTCTTC
TRBV5-5,TRBJ1-1,TRBD1,few,CASSSGQGVTEAFF,TGTGCCAGCAGCTCGGGACAGGGGGTCACTGAAGCTTTCTTT
TRBV11-1,TRBJ2-1,NA,few,CASSLERLAVSSYNEQFF,TGTGCCAGCAGCTTAGAGCGGCTCGCGGTCAGCTCCTACAATGAGCAGTTCTTC
TRBV7-2,TRBJ2-3,NA,NA,CASSLDRAWADTQYF,TGTGCCAGCAGCTTAGACAGGGCATGGGCAGATACGCAGTATTTT
TRBV18,TRBJ2-5,TRBD1,NA,CASSPTGPQETQYF,TGTGCCAGCTCACCGACAGGGCCCCAAGAGACCCAGTACTTC
TRBV4-2,TRBJ1-4,NA,many,CASSQDEAEKLFF,TGTGCCAGCAGCCAAGACGAGGCGGAAAAACTGTTTTTT
TRBV2,TRBJ2-3,NA,NA,CASASSVPTDTQYF,TGTGCCAGCGCTTCTAGTGTTCCCACAGATACGCAGTATTTT
TRBV19,TRBJ1-1,TRBD1,few,CASSRQGSNTEAFF,TGTGCCAGTAGTCGACAGGGAAGCAACACTGAAGCTTTCTTT
TRBV28,TRBJ2-7,NA,few,CASSEDTSYEQYF,TGTGCCAGCAGCGAGGACACCTCCTACGAGCAGTACTTC
TRBV29-1,TRBJ1-1,TRBD1,NA,CSCRDSPTEAFF,TGCAGCTGCCGGGACAGCCCCACTGAAGCTTTCTTT
TRBV7-9,TRBJ1-1,NA,NA,CASSLVGLGAEAFF,TGTGCCAGCAGCTTAGTTGGTCTAGGGGCTGAAGCTTTCTTT
TRBV19,TRBJ2-6,NA,few,CASRDTGRAGANVLTF,TGTGCCAGTAGGGATACAGGTCGGGCTGGGGCCAACGTCCTGACTTTC
TRBV7-8,TRBJ2-1,TRBD2,NA,CASSLVGVAGGINEQFF,TGTGCCAGCAGCTTAGTTGGTGTTGCGGGAGGTATCAATGAGCAGTTCTTC
TRBV30,TRBJ1-3,NA,few,CAWSQGAPTHF,TGTGCCTGGAGTCAAGGGGCTCCTACTCATTTT
TRBV7-2,TRBJ1-1,NA,few,CASSKPGQMNTEAFF,TGTGCCAGCAGTAAACCCGGACAGATGAACACTGAAGCTTTCTTT
TRBV5-1,TRBJ1-1,NA,NA,CASSFSGQAFF,TGCGCCAGCAGCTTCAGCGGGCAAGCTTTCTTT
TRBV28,TRBJ1-2,TRBD1,NA,CATGAGGYYGYTF,TGTGCCACTGGGGCAGGGGGCTATTATGGCTACACCTTC
TRBV15,TRBJ2-1,NA,NA,CATSRQGRYNEQFF,TGTGCCACCAGCAGACAGGGTCGGTACAATGAGCAGTTCTTC
TRBV19,TRBJ2-2,TRBD1,NA,CASNPTHRGLTNTGELFF,TGTGCCAGTAACCCCACGCACAGGGGCCTTACGAACACCGGGGAGCTGTTTTTT
TRBV7-2,TRBJ1-5,NA,few,CASSLSSNQPQHF,TGTGCCAGCAGCTTGAGTAGCAATCAGCCCCAGCATTTT
TRBV6-5,TRBJ2-1,NA,NA,CASRLSGADEQFF,TGTGCCAGCAGGCTTTCCGGAGCGGATGAGCAGTTCTTC
TRBV5-1,TRBJ2-1,TRBD2,few,CASSSTSGTHSYNEQFF,TGCGCCAGCAGCTCTACTAGCGGGACCCACTCCTACAATGAGCAGTTCTTC
TRBV4-3,TRBJ2-7,NA,NA,CASSQESRHLYEQYF,TGCGCCAGCAGCCAAGAGTCCCGACACCTCTACGAGCAGTACTTC
TRBV29-1,TRBJ2-3,NA,few,CSVQGGLTDTQYF,TGCAGCGTACAGGGAGGGCTTACAGATACGCAGTATTTT
TRBV5-4,TRBJ2-6,NA,few,CASSSRTSSGANVLTF,TGTGCCAGCAGCTCGAGAACTAGCTCTGGGGCCAACGTCCTGACTTTC
TRBV7-2,TRBJ2-3,TRBD2,NA,CASSPRRPSGTDTQYF,TGTGCCAGCAGCCCTAGAAGGCCTAGCGGGACAGATACGCAGTATTTT
TRBV11-2,TRBJ2-2,NA,NA,CASSSGTYTGELFF,TGTGCCAGCAGCTCAGGGACTTACACCGGGGAGCTGTTTTTT
TRBV9,TRBJ2-7,TRBD1,few,CASSTGQGAFYEQYF,TGTGCCAGCAGCACAGGACAGGGGGCGTTCTACGAGCAGTACTTC
TRBV29-1,TRBJ2-3,TRBD2,few,CSVSGTITDTQYF,TGCAGCGTTTCCGGGACTATCACAGATACGCAGTATTTT
TRBV6-1,TRBJ1-1,NA,NA,CASSDGWGPGAFF,TGTGCCAGCAGTGATGGATGGGGGCCAGGAGCTTTCTTT
TRBV7-9,TRBJ1-2,NA,NA,CASSLESGVDIYGYTF,TGTGCCAGCAGCTTAGAGAGCGGGGTGGACATCTATGGCTACACCTTC
TRBV28,TRBJ2-3,TRBD1,few,CASSLIQGIGGYADTQYF,TGTGCCAGCAGTTTAATACAGGGGATCGGAGGCTACGCAGATACGCAGTATTTT
TRBV30,TRBJ1-1,NA,NA,CAWARGYDTEAFF,TGTGCCTGGGCCAGGGGTTACGACACTGAAGCTTTCTTT
TRBV5-1,TRBJ2-1,NA,NA,CASSLAPDYNEQFF,TGCGCCAGCAGCTTAGCGCCAGATTACAATGAGCAGTTCTTC
TRBV9,TRBJ2-3,TRBD2,few,CASSSRLATSTDTQYF,TGTGCCAGCAGCTCCAGACTAGCGACGAGCACAGATACGCAGTATTTT
TRBV6-5,TRBJ1-1,TRBD1,NA,CASSYTGQGNTEAFF,TGTGCCAGCAGTTACACGGGACAGGGAAACACTGAAGCTTTCTTT
TRBV7-2,TRBJ2-7,NA,NA,CASSLGPTESYEQYF,TGTGCCAGCAGCTTAGGACCCACGGAGTCCTACGAGCAGTACTTC
TRBV5-1,TRBJ2-3,NA,few,CASSLDSDTQYF,TGCGCCAGCAGCTTGGATTCTGATACGCAGTATTTT
TRBV18,TRBJ1-1,NA,NA,CASSPGAVNTEAFF,TGTGCCAGCTCACCAGGGGCGGTGAACACTGAAGCTTTCTTT
TRBV2,TRBJ2-5,TRBD1,few,CASLRGQGTGTQYF,TGTGCCAGCCTGAGAGGACAGGGTACGGGGACCCAGTACTTC
TRBV27,TRBJ2-3,TRBD2,few,CASTGLAGRSTDTQYF,TGTGCCAGCACGGGACTAGCGGGAAGAAGCACAGATACGCAGTATTTT
TRBV7-2,TRBJ2-2,TRBD2,few,CASSIGRANTGELFF,TGTGCCAGCAGCATCGGGAGGGCGAACACCGGGGAGCTGTTTTTT
TRBV5-8,TRBJ2-7,NA,few,CASSLSQGSYEQYF,TGTGCCAGCAGCTTGTCCCAGGGTTCCTACGAGCAGTACTTC